This T cell receptor beta chain emerged from a study of T-cell reconstitution after alpha-beta-depleted transplantation in children. Study-wide points: About two months after transplant, alpha-beta T cells reportedly came from several hundred expanded graft clones. Fresh T-cell production supplied most of the T-cell counts and diversity seen one year after transplant. From surviving recipient T cells and thymic progenitors came the high day-60 TCRbeta diversity observed in some patients.

CDR1 MRHNA and CDR2 SNTAGT come from the germline V gene. Trimming cost V 4 bases and J 5 bases, with 9 bases left between them. This CDR3 spans 13 amino acids. Unique molecular identifiers were built into the TCRbeta library. TCRdb reanalysed the PCR reads using MiXCR and keeps one entry per CDR3 protein. The profile shows just under 250,000 distinct CDR3 sequences, about 26% of them singletons. As regards this clonotype: The target antigen is unknown.

The source of this sequence is a girl aged 2 to 10 with Fanconi anemia, due to receive a stem cell transplant. Sequencing used PBMCs, obtained before TCRalphabeta/CD19-depleted stem cell transplant. The genes are TRBV6-4 and TRBJ2-1; tentative D call: TRBD1 (6 bases). The chain's CDR3 is CASSAGHHNEQFF. The CDR3 DNA reads as TGTGCCAGCAGTGCGGGACACCACAATGAGCAGTTCTTC.